The clone carrying this T cell receptor (beta chain) was seen at least ten times. The antigen is undetermined. The ends were cut back, 4 bases at V and 0 bases at J, with 9 bases in the middle. This CDR3 is 14 amino acids long. Per the germline V gene, CDR1 is MDHEN and CDR2 is SYDVKM. RNA transcripts provided the source from which TCR beta CDR3 regions were amplified. The HTBI primer set was used in a first-round RT-PCR of the TCR CDR3. TCRdb re-analysed the multiplex PCR reads in MiXCR, keeping a single row per CDR3 protein. The sample carries about 410,000 distinct CDR3 sequences, roughly 15% recorded once. The data originate from a study of T cells in Graves' hyperthyroidism and ophthalmopathy. Study conclusions and caveats: Ophthalmopathy was told apart from stable hyperthyroidism by a 13 V-J model.

The receptor was derived from a man aged 18 to 35 with Graves' ophthalmopathy. The chain has TRBV28 and TRBJ1-1, with a possible D match to TRBD1 (5 bases). Material: blood. This CDR3 is CASSSPGLNTEAFF. DNA of the CDR3: TGTGCCAGCAGTTCCCCGGGGCTGAACACTGAAGCTTTCTTT.